This TCR beta chain was sequenced for a study of blood T cell repertoires in COVID-19. As for the study in general: Samples representing acute and convalescent COVID-19 were sourced from the United States, Italy and Spain. Sources were T cells, B-cell-depleted T cells, or PBMCs; the material itself was cDNA or gDNA.

This clone was detected a few times. Some clones are missing from TCRdb's copy, which holds only in-frame ones; the method was immunoSEQ multiplex PCR. Of approximately 120,000 clones in the sample, approximately 68% were seen once. The source material was peripheral blood. This TCR was recovered from an older woman with acute or convalescent COVID-19.

The CDR3 spells CASSAGEQPQHF. DNA of the CDR3: TGCGCCAGCAGTGCGGGAGAACAGCCCCAGCATTTT. V gene TRBV10-1 combines with J gene TRBJ1-5; D remains ambiguous. CDR1 WNHNN and CDR2 SYGVQD come from the germline V gene (reference sequence). With 4 bases removed from V and 7 bases from J, the gap between germline ends came to 8 bases. CDR3 length equals 12 residues.